This record concerns one T cell receptor (beta chain) sequence. V lost 3 bases to trimming and J lost 2 bases; unmatched junction nucleotides: 17. The CDR3 totals 20 residues. Germline V gene data show CDR1 as MNHNS and CDR2 as SASEGT. Repertoires were generated with immunoSEQ multiplex PCR, while TCRdb's copy carries only in-frame clones and drops some. The sample lists some 1 million clones, about 70% occurring once. This sample stems from a study of shared clonotypes between healthy human individuals. The overall study: Plates per donor: three CD4 naive, three CD4 memory, two CD8 naive, one CD8 memory.

The J gene is TRBJ2-7, the V gene TRBV6-1, with 12 bases fitting TRBD2. The specimen was memory CD4+ T cells sorted from blood. Subset specified: CD45RA-negative fraction. The sequence came from a man younger than 30 in good health. In nucleotides, the CDR3 is TGTGCCAGCAGTGATTCGGTGGGGGCTAGCGGGAGGGCCCGGGCCTACGAGCAGTACTTC. This encodes CASSDSVGASGRARAYEQYF.